This T cell receptor (beta chain) was obtained from a study of blood T cell repertoires in COVID-19. Study-wide context: Nucleic acid was either cDNA or gDNA, and it came from T cells, B-cell-depleted T cells, or PBMCs.

The CDR3 has 12 residues. Germline CDR1 reads SQVTM; CDR2 reads ANQGSEA. Between the trimmed V and J ends, which lost 5 bases and 0 bases, there was a span of 6 bases. TCRdb's copy holds only in-frame clones and misses some; the assay was immunoSEQ multiplex PCR. The sample contains hundreds of thousands of clones, about 82% of which appear only once. Those enrolled in Seattle joined during active infection and were followed longitudinally afterward. The chain is built from TRBV29-1 and TRBJ2-3; D may be TRBD2 (5 bases). Sample: peripheral blood. The source is a woman over 75 with COVID-19, enrolled during active disease. DNA for the CDR3: TGCAGCGTTCCGGGAAGCACAGATACGCAGTATTTT. Protein sequence: CSVPGSTDTQYF.